One sample yielded the 9 T cell receptor beta chains listed below, sequenced in a study of monozygotic twins with cystic fibrosis. The repertoire was sequenced with immunoSEQ multiplex PCR; TCRdb's copy has only in-frame clones and lacks some. This sample carries some 32,000 clones, 80% to 95% of them seen once, and the ten largest clones take 0.85% to 1%. The sequenced material came from blood. The receptor source for this set is a girl aged 2 to 10 with cystic fibrosis.

The V call is TRBV5-4, the J call TRBJ1-1, with a tentative D call TRBD1 (6 bases). V lost 0 bases and J lost 2, with 11 bases in between. This CDR3 has 15 residues. Germline CDR1 SGHNT, CDR2 YYREEE (reference sequence). The CDR3: CASSLGTGINTEAFF. CDR3 bases: TGTGCCAGCAGCTTGGGTACAGGGATTAACACTGAAGCTTTCTTT.

This clone appeared once. The V call is TRBV7-9, the J call TRBJ2-7; D may correspond to TRBD1 or TRBD2 (5 bases each). This CDR3 region has 13 residues. V shed 1 base and J shed 5 bases, with 9 bases lying between them. Per the germline V gene, CDR1 is SEHNR and CDR2 is FQNEAQ (reference sequence). Written as DNA, the CDR3 is TGTGCCAGCAGCTTAGTAGGGGACCACGAGCAGTACTTC. It specifies CASSLVGDHEQYF.

As DNA, the CDR3 is TGTGCCAGCAGTGAAACTGAATACGGCTATGGCTACACCTTC. This translates into CASSETEYGYGYTF. This chain joins TRBV6-1 and TRBJ1-2; D is uncertain. V was pared by 2 bases and J by 4 bases, with 11 bases between. The length of the CDR3 is 14 residues. Looked up from germline, CDR1 is MNHNS and CDR2 is SASEGT.

This clone was observed once. The gene calls are TRBV6-5 and TRBJ2-7; 10 nucleotides line up with TRBD2. From germline, CDR1 is MNHEY and CDR2 SVGAGI. CDR3 length: 14 amino acids. V was clipped by 2 bases and J by 7 bases; unmatched bases: 5. CDR3 sequence: CASSYSTSGTEQYF. The CDR3 DNA follows: TGTGCCAGCAGTTACAGTACTAGCGGGACTGAGCAGTACTTC.

This chain uses TRBV6-1 with TRBJ1-5; D is possibly TRBD1 (6 bases). The V gene lost 10 bases and the J gene lost 6 bases, with 22 bases spanning the gap. The germline V gene encodes CDR1 MNHNS and CDR2 SASEGT. There are 15 residues in the CDR3. The CDR3 DNA is TGTGCCACAGCCCCACAGTGGGGGGCGGCTCAGCCCCAGCATTTT. This translates into CATAPQWGAAQPQHF.

The chain joins TRBV30 to TRBJ1-1; the D is unclear. Germline lookup yields CDR1 GTSNPN and CDR2 SVGIG (reference sequence). CDR3 length: 12 residues. V lost 4 bases, J lost 7 bases, and 13 bases lay in between. The CDR3 DNA reads as TGTGCCTGGACTCGTGATTTTGGTGAAGCTTTCTTT. Translation gives CAWTRDFGEAFF.

The rearrangement uses TRBV19 and TRBJ1-3; TRBD1 matches 7 bases. The CDR3 spans 16 residues. V was pared by 4 bases and J by 4 bases, with 10 bases of the junction left unmatched. CDR1 LNHDA and CDR2 SQIVND come from the germline V gene (reference sequence). As DNA, the CDR3 is TGTGCCAGTAGTACTACAGGGGTCTCCCTCGGAAACACCATATATTTT. The encoded protein is CASSTTGVSLGNTIYF.

CDR3 sequence reads: CASSEEVNTEAFF. CDR3 DNA: TGTGCCAGCAGTGAAGAGGTTAACACTGAAGCTTTCTTT. V and J are TRBV2 and TRBJ1-1, with unresolved D. This CDR3 is built from 13 residues. Trimming shortened V by 1 base and J by 2 bases, and 5 bases separated the two germline ends. The germline CDR1 and CDR2 sequences are SNHLY and FYNNEI.

The rearrangement uses TRBV6-5 and TRBJ1-1; no clear D. This CDR3 is built from 14 residues. Germline V lookup: CDR1 MNHEY, CDR2 SVGAGI. Between the trimmed V and J ends, which lost 0 bases and 10 bases, there was a span of 15 bases. The CDR3 sequence is CASSYSTTPLSAFF. CDR3 sequence (DNA): TGTGCCAGCAGTTACTCGACGACACCTCTATCAGCTTTCTTT.